Below, 6 T cell receptor beta chains from the same sample are listed, as sequenced in a study of blood T cell repertoires in COVID-19. Here immunoSEQ multiplex PCR was the method, and the copy in TCRdb shows in-frame clones only, minus some. The table has about 87,000 clones, 65% to 85% seen once; the top ten hold 15% to 20%. Specimen: peripheral blood. These receptor sequences come from a woman in her fifties or sixties with acute or convalescent COVID-19.

The gene calls are TRBV6-6 and TRBJ2-1; tentatively, D is TRBD1 (5 bases). The V gene lost 8 bases and the J gene lost 14 bases, with 31 bases spanning the gap. The CDR3 is 16 residues long. Germline CDR1 is MNHNY and CDR2 is SVGAGI (reference sequence). For the CDR3, the DNA is TGTGCCAGCGGTTCATACAATCCGACAGATATCCAAGGGGAGTTCTTC. It encodes CASGSYNPTDIQGEFF.

The gene calls are TRBV27 and TRBJ1-5; 9 positions match TRBD1. V gave up 8 bases and J gave up 7 bases; unmatched junction bases: 12. Germline values: CDR1 MNHEY, CDR2 SMNVEV (reference sequence). The CDR3 has 15 amino acids. CDR3 nucleotide sequence: TGTGCCAGCGGGACAGGGCCTCAGAGGAACCAGCCCCAGCATTTT. Translating it yields CASGTGPQRNQPQHF.

V gene TRBV6-5 combines with J gene TRBJ1-2, with TRBD1 as a possible D gene (6 bases). This CDR3 is built from 14 residues. V lost 6 bases and J lost 7, with 18 bases in between. Germline V gene data show CDR1 as MNHEY and CDR2 as SVGAGI. CDR3 sequence: CASRPGGGALGYTF. The DNA for the CDR3 is TGTGCCAGCAGACCTGGAGGGGGGGCGCTTGGCTACACCTTC.

This clone was counted once. The chain carries TRBV24-1 and TRBJ2-1, with D possibly TRBD2 on 7 matching bases. The ends were cut back, 6 bases at V and 1 base at J, with 18 bases in the middle. Germline loops: CDR1 KGHDR, CDR2 SFDVKD. This CDR3 region has 17 residues. The chain's CDR3 is CATSRAGGPGSYNEQFF. CDR3 nucleotides: TGTGCCACCAGTCGAGCCGGGGGGCCGGGGTCCTACAATGAGCAGTTCTTC.

This clone has just one count. The chain uses TRBV7-3 and TRBJ1-1, with a tentative D call TRBD1 (6 bases). CDR3 length equals 15 residues. In germline, CDR1 is SGHTA, CDR2 FQGTGA. The germline V and J ends were trimmed by 3 bases and 0 bases, with 11 bases remaining between them. CDR3 region: CASSFRGGMNTEAFF. In nucleotides, the CDR3 is TGTGCCAGCAGCTTCAGGGGAGGGATGAACACTGAAGCTTTCTTT.

The table lists this clone with a count of one. This chain links TRBV20-1 with TRBJ2-5; no definite D call. V was cut by 6 bases and J by 4 bases, with 9 bases left in between. The germline V gene encodes CDR1 DFQATT and CDR2 SNEGSKA (reference sequence). CDR3 size: 11 residues. The CDR3 nucleotides are TGCAGTGCCAGATGGAGAGAGACCCAGTACTTC. It translates to CSARWRETQYF.